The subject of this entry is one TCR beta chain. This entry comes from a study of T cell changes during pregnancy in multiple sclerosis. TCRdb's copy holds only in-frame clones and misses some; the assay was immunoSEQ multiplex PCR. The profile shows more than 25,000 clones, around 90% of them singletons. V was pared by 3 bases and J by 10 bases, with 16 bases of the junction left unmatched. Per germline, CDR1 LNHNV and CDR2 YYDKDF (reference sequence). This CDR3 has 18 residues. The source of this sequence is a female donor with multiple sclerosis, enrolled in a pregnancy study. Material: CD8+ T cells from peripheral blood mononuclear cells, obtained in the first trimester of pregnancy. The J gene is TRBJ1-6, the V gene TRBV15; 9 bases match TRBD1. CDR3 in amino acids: CATSSTPALTGGRSPLHF. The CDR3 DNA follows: TGTGCCACCAGCAGTACCCCCGCGTTAACAGGGGGCAGATCACCCCTCCACTTT.